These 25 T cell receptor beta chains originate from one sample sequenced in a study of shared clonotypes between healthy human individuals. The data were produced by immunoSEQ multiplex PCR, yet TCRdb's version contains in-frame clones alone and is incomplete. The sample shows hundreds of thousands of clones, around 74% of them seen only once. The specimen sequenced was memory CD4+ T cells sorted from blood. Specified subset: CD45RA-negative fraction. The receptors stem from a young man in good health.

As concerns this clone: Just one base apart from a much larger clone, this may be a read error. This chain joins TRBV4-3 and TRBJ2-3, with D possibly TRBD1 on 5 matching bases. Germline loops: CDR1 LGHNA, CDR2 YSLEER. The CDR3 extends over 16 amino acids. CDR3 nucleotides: TGCGCCAGCAGCCAAGAAAGGGGAACAAGCGCAGATATGCAGTATTTT. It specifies CASSQERGTSADMQYF.

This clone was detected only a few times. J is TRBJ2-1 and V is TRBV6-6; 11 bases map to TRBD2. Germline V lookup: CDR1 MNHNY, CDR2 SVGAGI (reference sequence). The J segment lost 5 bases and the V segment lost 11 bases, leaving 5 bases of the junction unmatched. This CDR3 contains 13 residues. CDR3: CASGLAGNNEQFF. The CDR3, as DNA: TGTGCCTCAGGACTAGCGGGCAACAATGAGCAGTTCTTC.

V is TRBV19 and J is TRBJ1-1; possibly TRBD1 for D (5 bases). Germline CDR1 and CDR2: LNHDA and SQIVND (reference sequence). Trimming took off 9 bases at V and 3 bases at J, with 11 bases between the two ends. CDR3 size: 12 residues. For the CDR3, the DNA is TGTGCCAGAGGACAAGAGGACACTGAAGCTTTCTTT. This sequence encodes CARGQEDTEAFF.

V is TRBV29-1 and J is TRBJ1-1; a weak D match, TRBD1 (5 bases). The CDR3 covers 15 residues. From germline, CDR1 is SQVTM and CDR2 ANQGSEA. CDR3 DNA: TGCAGTGGAAGGGGTGCATCGAGGGCGGACACTGAAGCTTTCTTT. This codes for CSGRGASRADTEAFF.

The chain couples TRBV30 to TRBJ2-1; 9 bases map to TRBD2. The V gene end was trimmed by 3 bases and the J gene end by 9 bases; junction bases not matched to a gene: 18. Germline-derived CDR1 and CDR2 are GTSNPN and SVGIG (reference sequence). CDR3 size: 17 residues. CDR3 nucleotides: TGTGCCTGGAGCAGAACAGGAACCGGGACTAGCATCCGTGAGCAGTTCTTC. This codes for CAWSRTGTGTSIREQFF.

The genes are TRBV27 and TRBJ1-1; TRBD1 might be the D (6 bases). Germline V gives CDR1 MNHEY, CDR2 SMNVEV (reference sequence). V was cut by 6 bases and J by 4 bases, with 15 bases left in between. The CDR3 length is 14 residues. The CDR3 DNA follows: TGTGCCAGCAGCCGCCTTGGAGGGGGCACTGAAGCTTTCTTT. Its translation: CASSRLGGGTEAFF.

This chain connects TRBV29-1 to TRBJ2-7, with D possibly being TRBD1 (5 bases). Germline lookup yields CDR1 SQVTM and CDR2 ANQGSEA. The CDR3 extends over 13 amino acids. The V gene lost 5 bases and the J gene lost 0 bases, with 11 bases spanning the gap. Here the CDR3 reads CSVSGGASYEQYF. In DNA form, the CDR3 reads TGCAGCGTTTCGGGTGGGGCCTCCTACGAGCAGTACTTC.

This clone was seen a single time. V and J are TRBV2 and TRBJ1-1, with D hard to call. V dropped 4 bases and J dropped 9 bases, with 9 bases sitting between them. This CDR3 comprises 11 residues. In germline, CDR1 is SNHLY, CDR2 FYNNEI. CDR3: CASSGTNKAFF. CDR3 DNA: TGTGCCAGCAGTGGGACGAATAAAGCTTTCTTT.

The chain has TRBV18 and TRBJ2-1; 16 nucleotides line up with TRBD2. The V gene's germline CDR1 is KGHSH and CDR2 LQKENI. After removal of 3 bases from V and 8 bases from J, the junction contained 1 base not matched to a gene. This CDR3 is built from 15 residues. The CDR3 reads CASSPGLAGGDEQFF. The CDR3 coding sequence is TGTGCCAGCTCACCGGGACTAGCGGGAGGGGATGAGCAGTTCTTC.

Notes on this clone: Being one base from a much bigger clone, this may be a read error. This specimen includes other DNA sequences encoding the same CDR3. Here the CDR3 reads CASSFGDSSYEQYF. Here the CDR3 DNA reads TGCGCCAGCAGCTTTGGGGACAGCTCCTACGAACAGTACTTC. V gene TRBV5-1 combines with J gene TRBJ2-7, with 7 bases lining up with TRBD1. The V gene's germline CDR1 is SGHRS and CDR2 YFSETQ. The CDR3 runs to 14 residues.

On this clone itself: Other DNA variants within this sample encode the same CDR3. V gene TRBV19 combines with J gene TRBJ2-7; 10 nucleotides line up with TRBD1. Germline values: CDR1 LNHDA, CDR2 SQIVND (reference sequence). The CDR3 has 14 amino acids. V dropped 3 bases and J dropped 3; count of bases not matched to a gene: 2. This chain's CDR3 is CASSIGTGDYEQYF. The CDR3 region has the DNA TGTGCCAGTAGTATCGGGACAGGGGACTACGAGCAGTACTTC.

The CDR3, as DNA: TGCGCCAGCTCGACAGGGGGAAACTATGGCTACACCTTC. As protein: CASSTGGNYGYTF. The rearrangement joins TRBV5-1 to TRBJ1-2, with 9 bases that match TRBD1. J gave up 2 bases and V 7 bases, and 3 bases lay outside the gene matches. Germline values: CDR1 SGHRS, CDR2 YFSETQ. CDR3 length: 13 residues.

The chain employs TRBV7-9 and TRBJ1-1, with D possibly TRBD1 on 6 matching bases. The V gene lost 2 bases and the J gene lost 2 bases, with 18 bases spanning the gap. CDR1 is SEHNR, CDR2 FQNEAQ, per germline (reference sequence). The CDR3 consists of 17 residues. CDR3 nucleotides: TGTGCCAGCAGCTTACGGGCGCGGGGGCGCTTAAACACTGAAGCTTTCTTT. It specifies CASSLRARGRLNTEAFF.

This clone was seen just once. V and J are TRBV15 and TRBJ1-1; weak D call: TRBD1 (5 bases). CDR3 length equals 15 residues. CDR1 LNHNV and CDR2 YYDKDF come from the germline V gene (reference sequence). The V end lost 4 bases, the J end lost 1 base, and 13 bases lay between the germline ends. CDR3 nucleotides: TGTGCCACCAGCATCCCAGGGCGCTCGAACACTGAAGCTTTCTTT. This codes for CATSIPGRSNTEAFF.

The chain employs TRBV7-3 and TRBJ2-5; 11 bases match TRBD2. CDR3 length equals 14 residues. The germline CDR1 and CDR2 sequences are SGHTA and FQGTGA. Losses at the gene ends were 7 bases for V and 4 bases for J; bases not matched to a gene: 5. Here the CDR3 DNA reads TGTGCCAGCAACCACGGACTAGCGGGAGAGACCCAGTACTTC. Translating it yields CASNHGLAGETQYF. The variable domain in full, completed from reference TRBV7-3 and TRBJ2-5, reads GAGVSQTPSNKVTEKGKYVELRCDPISGHTALYWYRQSLGQGPEFLIYFQGTGAADDSGLPNDRFFAVRPEGSVSTLKIQRTERGDSAVYLCASNHGLAGETQYFGPGTRLLVL.

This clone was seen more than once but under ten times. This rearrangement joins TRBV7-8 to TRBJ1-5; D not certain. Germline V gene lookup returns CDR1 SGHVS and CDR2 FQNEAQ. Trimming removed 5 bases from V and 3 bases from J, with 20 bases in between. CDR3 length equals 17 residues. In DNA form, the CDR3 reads TGTGCCAGCAGCCCTGACCCTACCCTGGGAGCCAATCAGCCCCAGCATTTT. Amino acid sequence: CASSPDPTLGANQPQHF.

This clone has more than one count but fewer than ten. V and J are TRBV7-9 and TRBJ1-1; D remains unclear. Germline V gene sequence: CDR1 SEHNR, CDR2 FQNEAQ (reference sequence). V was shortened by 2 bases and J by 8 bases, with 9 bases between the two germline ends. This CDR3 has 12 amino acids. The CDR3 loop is CASSLLSSEAFF. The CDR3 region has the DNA TGTGCCAGCAGCTTATTGTCATCCGAAGCTTTCTTT.

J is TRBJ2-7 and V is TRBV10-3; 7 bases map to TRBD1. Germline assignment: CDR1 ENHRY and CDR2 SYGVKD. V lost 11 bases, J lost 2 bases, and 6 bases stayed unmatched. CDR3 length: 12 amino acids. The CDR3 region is CAASTGTYEQYF. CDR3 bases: TGTGCCGCATCGACAGGGACCTACGAGCAGTACTTC.

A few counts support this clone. The CDR3 region has the DNA TGTGCCAGTAGTAGTCCGCGGGCGGGAGCCGGTGCCGGGGAGCTGTTTTTT. Its protein product is CASSSPRAGAGAGELFF. This sequence joins TRBV19 and TRBJ2-2; the match to TRBD2 covers 7 bases. The trim removed 4 bases at V and 6 bases at J, leaving 14 bases unmatched. The CDR3 is made up of 17 amino acids. Germline CDR1 reads LNHDA; CDR2 reads SQIVND (reference sequence). Complete variable domain (other parts from reference TRBV19 and TRBJ2-2): DGGITQSPKYLFRKEGQNVTLSCEQNLNHDAMYWYRQDPGQGLRLIYYSQIVNDFQKGDIAEGYSVSREKKESFPLTVTSAQKNPTAFYLCASSSPRAGAGAGELFFGEGSRLTVL.

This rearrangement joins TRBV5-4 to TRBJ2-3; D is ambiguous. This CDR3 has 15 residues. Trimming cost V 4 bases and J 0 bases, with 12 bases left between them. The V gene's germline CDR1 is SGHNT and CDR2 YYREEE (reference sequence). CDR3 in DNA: TGTGCCAGCAGCCCAGACATCTCTAGCACAGATACGCAGTATTTT. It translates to CASSPDISSTDTQYF. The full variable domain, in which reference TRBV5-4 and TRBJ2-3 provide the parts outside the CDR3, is ETGVTQSPTHLIKTRGQQVTLRCSSQSGHNTVSWYQQALGQGPQFIFQYYREEENGRGNFPPRFSGLQFPNYSSELNVNALELDDSALYLCASSPDISSTDTQYFGPGTRLTVL.

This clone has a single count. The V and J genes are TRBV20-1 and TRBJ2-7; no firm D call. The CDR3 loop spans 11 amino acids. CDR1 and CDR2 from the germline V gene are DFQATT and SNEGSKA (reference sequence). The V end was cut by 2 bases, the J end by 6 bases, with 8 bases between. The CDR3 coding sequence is TGCAGTGCTAGAAAGAGGTCCGAGCAGTACTTC. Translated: CSARKRSEQYF.

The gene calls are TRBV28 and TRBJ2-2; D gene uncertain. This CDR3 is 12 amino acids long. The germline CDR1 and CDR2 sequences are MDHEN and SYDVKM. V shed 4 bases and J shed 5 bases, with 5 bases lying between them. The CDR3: CASSSPTGELFF. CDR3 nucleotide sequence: TGTGCCAGCAGTTCGCCGACCGGGGAGCTGTTTTTT. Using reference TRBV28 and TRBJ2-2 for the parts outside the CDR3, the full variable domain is DVKVTQSSRYLVKRTGEKVFLECVQDMDHENMFWYRQDPGLGLRLIYFSYDVKMKEKGDIPEGYSVSREKKERFSLILESASTNQTSMYLCASSSPTGELFFGEGSRLTVL.

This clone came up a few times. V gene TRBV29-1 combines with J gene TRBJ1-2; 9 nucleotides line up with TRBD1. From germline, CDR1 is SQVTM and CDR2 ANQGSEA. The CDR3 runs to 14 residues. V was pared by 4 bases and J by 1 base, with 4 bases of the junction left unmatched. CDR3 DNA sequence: TGCAGCGTTGGGGACAGGGCTAATAACTATGGCTACACCTTC. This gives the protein CSVGDRANNYGYTF.

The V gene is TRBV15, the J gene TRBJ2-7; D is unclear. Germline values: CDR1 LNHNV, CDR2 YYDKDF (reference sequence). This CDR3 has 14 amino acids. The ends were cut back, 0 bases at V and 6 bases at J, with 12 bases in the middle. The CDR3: CATSRDYETREQYF. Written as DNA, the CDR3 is TGTGCCACCAGCAGAGATTACGAGACCCGCGAGCAGTACTTC.

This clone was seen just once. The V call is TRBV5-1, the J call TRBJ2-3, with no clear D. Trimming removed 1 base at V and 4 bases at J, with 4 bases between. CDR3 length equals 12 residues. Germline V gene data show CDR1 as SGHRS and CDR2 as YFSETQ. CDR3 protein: CASSLSADTQYF. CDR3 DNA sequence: TGCGCCAGCAGCTTGAGCGCAGATACGCAGTATTTT. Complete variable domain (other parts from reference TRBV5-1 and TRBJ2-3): KAGVTQTPRYLIKTRGQQVTLSCSPISGHRSVSWYQQTPGQGLQFLFEYFSETQRNKGNFPGRFSGRQFSNSRSEMNVSTLELGDSALYLCASSLSADTQYFGPGTRLTVL.